The sequence of this TCR beta chain was determined in a study of cytomegalovirus exposure and HLA in healthy donors. About the study: Within an early data release were about 90 million unique TCRs drawn from HLA-typed donors.

General study findings and limits: TCR beta chain V- and J-gene trimming was linked, in a later analysis, to a missense variant in DCLRE1C. Later on, analysis showed that most CMV-associated TCR beta chains appeared to be HLA-restricted.

This clone was detected only once. What it recognizes is unknown. The primer mix had 60 Vbeta and 13 Jbeta primers. Produced via immunoSEQ multiplex PCR; TCRdb's table is partial and in-frame only. The data contain over 200,000 clones, more than 75% of them singletons. Trimming pared 4 bases from V and 1 base from J, leaving 10 bases between. The germline V gene has CDR1 SGHRS and CDR2 YFSETQ. The CDR3 consists of 14 residues. Specimen: PBMCs. J is TRBJ2-3 and V is TRBV5-1; D perhaps matches TRBD1 (5 bases). The TCR comes from a human donor in good health. CDR3 DNA: TGCGCCAGCAGCCCGGACACAGGCACAGATACGCAGTATTTT. Translating gives CASSPDTGTDTQYF.